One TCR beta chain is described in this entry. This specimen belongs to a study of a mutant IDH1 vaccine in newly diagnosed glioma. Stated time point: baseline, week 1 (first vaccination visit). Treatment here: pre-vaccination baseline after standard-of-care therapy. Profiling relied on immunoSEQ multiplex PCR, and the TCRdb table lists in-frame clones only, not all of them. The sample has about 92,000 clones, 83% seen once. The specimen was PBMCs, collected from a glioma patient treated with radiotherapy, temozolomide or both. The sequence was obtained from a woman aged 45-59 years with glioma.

The CDR3 bases are TGTGCCAGCAGCTTGCGGGGGAGAACAGATACGCAGTATTTT. It codes for CASSLRGRTDTQYF. This chain uses TRBV5-8 with TRBJ2-3, with TRBD2 as a possible D gene (6 bases). With 1 base removed from V and 3 bases from J, the gap between germline ends came to 9 bases. This CDR3 contains 14 residues. CDR1 and CDR2 from the germline V gene are SGHTS and YDEGEE.